This T cell receptor beta chain was recovered during a study of technical replicates of blood from several donors. Germline CDR1 is MDHEN and CDR2 is SYDVKM. The V end lost 6 bases, the J end lost 2 bases, and 10 bases lay between the germline ends. The CDR3 is made up of 13 amino acids. The table came from immunoSEQ multiplex PCR; TCRdb's copy has only in-frame clones and leaves some out. The top ten clones hold about 5.1% of a sample with approximately 76,000 clones, 65% to 90% of them seen once. The clonotype was recovered from a human donor in good health. Some clones in this sample may be carry-over from other donors' samples. Specimen: PBMCs. The gene calls are TRBV28 and TRBJ2-5; D may be TRBD2 (6 bases). CDR3 residues: CASREGRQETQYF. The CDR3 coding sequence is TGTGCCAGCAGGGAGGGCAGACAAGAGACCCAGTACTTC.